Detailed here is one TCR beta chain. The antigen remains undetermined. CDR1 MNHEY and CDR2 SVGAGI come from the germline V gene. Trimming pared 0 bases from V and 5 bases from J, leaving 16 bases between. The length of the CDR3 is 16 residues. This sample was included in a study of T cell responses to AZD1222 COVID-19 vaccine. Findings of the study overall: Unmutated regions of variants are reportedly targeted by nearly half of spike-specific TCRs. In a largely white British group with more females than males, clonal diversity was possibly underestimated. Only five or six people who got AZD1222 tested seropositive at baseline.

TCRdb's copy holds only in-frame clones and misses some; the assay was immunoSEQ multiplex PCR. The sample contains 75,000 to 95,000 clones, about 91% of which appear only once. This chain connects TRBV6-5 to TRBJ1-1; D may be TRBD1 (6 bases). This material consisted of peripheral blood, taken 28 days after the second dose of the MenACWY control vaccine. This receptor was taken from an adult who received the MenACWY meningococcal vaccine as a control. The DNA for the CDR3 is TGTGCCAGCAGTTACTCGAAAGGGGGAGGCAGAACTGAAGCTTTCTTT. Its protein product is CASSYSKGGGRTEAFF.